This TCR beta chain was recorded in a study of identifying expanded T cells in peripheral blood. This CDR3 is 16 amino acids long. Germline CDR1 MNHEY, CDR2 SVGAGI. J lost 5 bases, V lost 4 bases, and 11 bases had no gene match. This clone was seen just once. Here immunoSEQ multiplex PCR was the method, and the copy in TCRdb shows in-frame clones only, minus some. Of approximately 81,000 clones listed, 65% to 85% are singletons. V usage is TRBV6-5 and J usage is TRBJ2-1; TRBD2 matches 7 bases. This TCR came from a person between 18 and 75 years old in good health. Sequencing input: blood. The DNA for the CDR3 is TGTGCCAGCAGTTCCCCGCGGGAGCCCCCGGACAATGAGCAGTTCTTC. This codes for CASSSPREPPDNEQFF.